The 10 T cell receptor beta chains below come from one sample, sequenced in a study of cytomegalovirus exposure and HLA in healthy donors. The PCR was carried out with 60 Vbeta primers and 13 Jbeta primers. The data were produced by immunoSEQ multiplex PCR, yet TCRdb's version contains in-frame clones alone and is incomplete. The data contain 130,000 to 150,000 clones, roughly four fifths of them singletons. The specimen sequenced was PBMCs. The receptors derive from a young man in good health and CMV-seropositive.

This chain joins TRBV7-8 and TRBJ2-5, with D possibly TRBD1 on 6 matching bases. Germline CDR1 reads SGHVS; CDR2 reads FQNEAQ. The CDR3 length is 15 residues. Trimming shortened V by 6 bases and J by 7 bases, and 21 bases separated the two germline ends. CDR3 nucleotide sequence: TGTGCCAGCAGATTCCGGGACACGATAGGAGGGACCCAGTACTTC. Translating it yields CASRFRDTIGGTQYF.

The CDR3 DNA reads as TGTGCCAGCAGCGATTCTAGCGGGGGTGCCACCGGGGAGCTGTTTTTT. Protein product: CASSDSSGGATGELFF. V usage is TRBV5-6 and J usage is TRBJ2-2; 10 nucleotides match TRBD2. The CDR3 sequence is 16 residues long. J was trimmed by 4 bases and V by 4 bases; bases with no gene match: 7. The germline V gene encodes CDR1 SGHDT and CDR2 YYEEEE.

The genes are TRBV28 and TRBJ2-1; TRBD2 aligns across 10 bases. V gave up 8 bases and J gave up 7 bases; unmatched junction bases: 5. The germline V gene encodes CDR1 MDHEN and CDR2 SYDVKM. The CDR3 runs to 13 residues. The CDR3 DNA reads as TGTGCCAGCCTACGTAGCGGGGGGAATGAGCAGTTCTTC. It encodes CASLRSGGNEQFF.

This clone was recorded only once. This chain uses TRBV28 with TRBJ1-5; D is perhaps TRBD1 (6 bases). V lost 4 bases to trimming and J lost 5 bases, with 15 bases between them. Looked up from germline, CDR1 is MDHEN and CDR2 is SYDVKM. This CDR3 has 15 residues. CDR3 coding DNA: TGTGCCAGCAGTTGGGGTACAGGGCCCGATCAGCCCCAGCATTTT. It encodes CASSWGTGPDQPQHF.

V usage is TRBV6-5 and J usage is TRBJ2-7; 9 bases map to TRBD1. The germline gives CDR1 MNHEY, CDR2 SVGAGI. The CDR3 covers 14 residues. Trimming at V came to 2 bases and at J to 4 bases, leaving 3 bases not matched to a gene. The CDR3 region has the DNA TGTGCCAGCAGTTACGGGGGACAGGGATACGAGCAGTACTTC. This translates into CASSYGGQGYEQYF.

V gene TRBV7-2 combines with J gene TRBJ1-1; TRBD1 is a possible D gene (5 bases). The V gene lost 9 bases and the J gene lost 5 bases, with 28 bases spanning the gap. CDR1 is SGHTA and CDR2 is FQGNSA in the germline V gene. There are 17 residues in the CDR3. Here the CDR3 reads CASLLPGWRGGRTEAFF. CDR3 DNA sequence: TGTGCCAGTTTGCTCCCAGGGTGGAGGGGCGGAAGAACTGAAGCTTTCTTT.

The chain has TRBV19 and TRBJ1-6; no firm D call. CDR3 size: 15 residues. Germline-derived CDR1 and CDR2 are LNHDA and SQIVND (reference sequence). Trimming removed 0 bases at V and 7 bases at J, with 10 bases between. CDR3 residues: CASSIESLRNSPLHF. The CDR3 DNA follows: TGTGCCAGTAGTATAGAAAGTCTGCGGAATTCACCCCTCCACTTT. Using reference TRBV19 and TRBJ1-6 for the parts outside the CDR3, the full variable domain is DGGITQSPKYLFRKEGQNVTLSCEQNLNHDAMYWYRQDPGQGLRLIYYSQIVNDFQKGDIAEGYSVSREKKESFPLTVTSAQKNPTAFYLCASSIESLRNSPLHFGNGTRLTVT.

This sequence joins TRBV19 and TRBJ2-5, with 11 bases lining up with TRBD2. V was pared by 6 bases and J by 4 bases, with 10 bases of the junction left unmatched. The CDR3 loop spans 16 amino acids. Germline lookup yields CDR1 LNHDA and CDR2 SQIVND (reference sequence). The CDR3 nucleotides are TGTGCCAGTAGCCTAGCGGGAGGAGGAGGAGGAGAGACCCAGTACTTC. Amino acids: CASSLAGGGGGETQYF.

The V gene is TRBV4-1, the J gene TRBJ2-1; D may be TRBD1 (6 bases). This CDR3 contains 15 residues. Trimming left V 0 bases short and J 6 bases short, with 12 bases between. The germline V gene encodes CDR1 MGHRA and CDR2 YSYEKL. CDR3 coding DNA: TGCGCCAGCAGCCAAGAACAGGGAATTCGCAATGAGCAGTTCTTC. Amino acid sequence: CASSQEQGIRNEQFF.

The V and J genes are TRBV7-2 and TRBJ1-1; 7 nucleotides agree with TRBD1. J lost 4 bases, V lost 1 base, and 6 bases had no gene match. Per the germline V gene, CDR1 is SGHTA and CDR2 is FQGNSA. CDR3 size: 15 residues. The CDR3 sequence: CASSLVTGVGTEAFF. CDR3 bases: TGTGCCAGCAGCTTAGTTACAGGGGTGGGCACTGAAGCTTTCTTT. Drawing the rest from reference TRBV7-2 and TRBJ1-1, the complete variable domain is GAGVSQSPSNKVTEKGKDVELRCDPISGHTALYWYRQSLGQGLEFLIYFQGNSAPDKSGLPSDRFSAERTGGSVSTLTIQRTQQEDSAVYLCASSLVTGVGTEAFFGQGTRLTVV.